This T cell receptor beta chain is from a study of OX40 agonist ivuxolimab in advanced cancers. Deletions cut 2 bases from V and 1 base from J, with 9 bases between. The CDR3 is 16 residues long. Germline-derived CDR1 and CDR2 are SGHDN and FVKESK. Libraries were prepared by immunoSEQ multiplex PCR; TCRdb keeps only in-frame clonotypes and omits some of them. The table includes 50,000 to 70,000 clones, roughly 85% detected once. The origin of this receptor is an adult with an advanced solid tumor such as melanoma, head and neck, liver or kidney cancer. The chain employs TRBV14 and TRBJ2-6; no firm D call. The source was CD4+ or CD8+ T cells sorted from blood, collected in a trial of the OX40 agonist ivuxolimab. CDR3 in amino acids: CASSQTSWSGANVLTF. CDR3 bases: TGTGCCAGCAGCCAAACGAGCTGGTCTGGGGCCAACGTCCTGACTTTC.